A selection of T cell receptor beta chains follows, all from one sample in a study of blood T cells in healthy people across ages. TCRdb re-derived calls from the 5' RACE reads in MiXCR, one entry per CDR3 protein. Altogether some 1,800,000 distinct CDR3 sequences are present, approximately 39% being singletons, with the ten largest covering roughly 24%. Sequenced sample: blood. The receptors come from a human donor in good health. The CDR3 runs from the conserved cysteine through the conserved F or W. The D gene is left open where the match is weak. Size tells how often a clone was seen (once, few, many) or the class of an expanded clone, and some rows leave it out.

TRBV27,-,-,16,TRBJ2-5,CASSSHTTSNQETQYF,TGTGCCAGCAGTTCACATACAACGTCAAATCAAGAGACCCAGTACTTC
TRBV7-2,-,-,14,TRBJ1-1,CASSLRPFNTEAFF,TGTGCCAGCAGCTTGCGCCCATTTAACACTGAAGCTTTCTTT
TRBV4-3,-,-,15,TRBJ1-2,CASSQEFPGNYGYTF,TGCGCCAGCAGCCAAGAATTCCCCGGGAACTATGGCTACACCTTC
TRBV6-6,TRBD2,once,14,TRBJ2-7,CASSPLGGVIEQYF,TGTGCCAGCAGCCCCCTTGGGGGGGTGATCGAGCAGTACTTC
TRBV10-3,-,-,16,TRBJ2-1,CAISETQGGSYNEQFF,TGTGCCATCAGTGAGACACAGGGAGGGTCCTACAATGAGCAGTTCTTC
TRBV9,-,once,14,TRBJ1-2,CASSVVKDNYGYTF,TGTGCCAGCAGCGTAGTGAAGGATAACTATGGCTACACCTTC
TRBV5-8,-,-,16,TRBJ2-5,CASSGGLPDSQETQYF,TGTGCCAGCAGCGGGGGGCTTCCGGACAGCCAAGAGACCCAGTACTTC
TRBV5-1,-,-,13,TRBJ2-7,CASSFSPLYEQYF,TGCGCCAGCAGCTTCTCCCCACTCTACGAGCAGTACTTC
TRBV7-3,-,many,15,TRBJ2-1,CASSSRGGNYNEQFF,TGTGCCAGCAGCTCCCGAGGGGGGAACTACAATGAGCAGTTCTTC
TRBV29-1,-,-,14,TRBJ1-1,CSVVTGPVESKAFF,TGCAGCGTTGTCACCGGGCCTGTTGAATCTAAAGCTTTCTTT
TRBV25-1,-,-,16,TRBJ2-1,CASSEGPGAEGYEQFF,TGTGCCAGCAGTGAAGGTCCAGGGGCAGAGGGGTATGAGCAGTTCTTC
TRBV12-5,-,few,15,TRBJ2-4,CASVIGGRSQNIQYF,TGTGCTAGTGTCATCGGCGGTAGGAGCCAAAACATTCAGTACTTC
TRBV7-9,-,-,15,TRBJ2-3,CASSWGPVYTDTQYF,TGTGCCAGCAGCTGGGGGCCAGTATACACAGATACGCAGTATTTT
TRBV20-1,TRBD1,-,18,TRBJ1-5,CSARGELDPGQFNQPQHF,TGCAGTGCTAGAGGGGAGCTCGACCCGGGACAGTTCAATCAGCCCCAGCATTTT
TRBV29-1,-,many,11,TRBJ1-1,CSVAKNTEAFF,TGCAGCGTTGCAAAGAACACTGAAGCTTTCTTT
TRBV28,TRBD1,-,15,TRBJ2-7,CASSTPGTGWVGQYF,TGTGCCAGCAGTACGCCCGGGACAGGTTGGGTCGGGCAGTACTTC
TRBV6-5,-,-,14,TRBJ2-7,CASSALGDRSEQYF,TGTGCCAGCAGTGCACTTGGTGACAGGTCCGAGCAGTACTTC
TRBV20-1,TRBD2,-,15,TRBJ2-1,CSARAGSGGHNEQFF,TGCAGTGCTAGAGCGGGTAGCGGGGGACACAATGAGCAGTTCTTC
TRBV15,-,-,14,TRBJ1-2,CATSRKGGDSGYTF,TGTGCCACCAGCAGGAAAGGGGGGGATAGTGGCTACACCTTC
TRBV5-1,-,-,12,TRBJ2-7,CASSSDLAEQYF,TGCGCCAGCAGCTCGGACCTGGCCGAGCAGTACTTC
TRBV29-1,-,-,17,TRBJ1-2,CSVADSLWGPDNYGYTF,TGCAGCGTTGCTGACAGTTTATGGGGGCCCGATAACTATGGCTACACCTTC
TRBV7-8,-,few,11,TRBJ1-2,CASSGMRGCTF,TGTGCCAGCAGCGGGATGAGAGGCTGCACCTTC
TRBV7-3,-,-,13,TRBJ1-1,CASTRNVATEAFF,TGTGCCAGCACCCGGAATGTGGCCACTGAAGCTTTCTTT
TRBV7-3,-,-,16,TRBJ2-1,CASSADAGLSYNEQFF,TGTGCCAGCAGCGCGGACGCAGGGCTCTCCTACAATGAGCAGTTCTTC
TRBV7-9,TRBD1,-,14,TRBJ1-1,CASSLGGGWNEAFF,TGTGCCAGCAGCTTAGGAGGGGGCTGGAATGAAGCTTTCTTT
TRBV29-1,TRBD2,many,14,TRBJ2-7,CSVEMTSGVDEQYF,TGCAGCGTTGAAATGACTAGCGGGGTGGACGAGCAGTACTTC
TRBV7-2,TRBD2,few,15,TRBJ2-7,CASSLEGTSNYEQYF,TGTGCCAGCAGCTTAGAGGGGACTAGTAACTACGAGCAGTACTTC
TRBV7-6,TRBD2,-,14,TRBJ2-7,CASSPAAGAYEQYF,TGTGCCAGCAGCCCCGCCGCGGGGGCCTACGAGCAGTACTTC
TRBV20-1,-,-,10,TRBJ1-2,CSARPHGYTF,TGCAGTGCCAGGCCCCATGGCTACACCTTC
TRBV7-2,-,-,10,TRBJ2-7,CAISLYEQYF,TGTGCCATATCTTTATACGAGCAGTACTTC
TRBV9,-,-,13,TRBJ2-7,CASSAPGNYEQYF,TGTGCCAGCAGCGCGCCTGGGAATTACGAGCAGTACTTC
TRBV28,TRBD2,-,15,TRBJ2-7,CASRTGGASSYEQYF,TGTGCCAGCAGGACGGGGGGGGCCAGCTCCTACGAGCAGTACTTC
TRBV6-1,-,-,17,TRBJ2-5,CTSTLFPRFSSRETQYF,TGTACCAGCACACTCTTCCCTAGGTTTTCTAGTAGGGAGACCCAGTACTTC
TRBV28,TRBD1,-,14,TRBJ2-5,CASKAMTGVLSLYF,TGTGCCAGCAAAGCTATGACAGGGGTTTTATCGCTGTACTTC
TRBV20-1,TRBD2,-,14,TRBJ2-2,CSAGVVGGSGELFF,TGCAGTGCTGGAGTCGTCGGGGGGAGCGGGGAGCTGTTTTTT
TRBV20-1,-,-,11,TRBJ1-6,CSAREDEPLHF,TGCAGTGCTAGAGAAGATGAACCCCTCCACTTT
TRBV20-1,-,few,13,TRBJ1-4,CSASQGLGEKLFF,TGCAGTGCTTCTCAGGGGCTCGGTGAAAAACTGTTTTTT
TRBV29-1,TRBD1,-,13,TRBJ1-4,CSGSGTGNEKLFF,TGCAGCGGGTCCGGGACAGGGAATGAAAAACTGTTTTTT
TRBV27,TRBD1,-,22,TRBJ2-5,CASSFVYPPGQLKPSPYNEQYF,TGTGCCAGCAGTTTCGTCTATCCCCCGGGACAGCTAAAACCTTCCCCCTACAATGAGCAGTACTTC
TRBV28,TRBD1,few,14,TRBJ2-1,CASIPGQTYNEQFF,TGTGCCAGCATCCCGGGACAGACCTACAATGAGCAGTTCTTC
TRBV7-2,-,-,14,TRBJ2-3,CASSFDVRSDTQYF,TGTGCCAGCAGCTTCGACGTTCGCTCAGATACGCAGTATTTT
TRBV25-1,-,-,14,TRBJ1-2,CASSEYFGEQGYTF,TGTGCCAGCAGTGAATATTTCGGGGAACAAGGCTACACCTTC
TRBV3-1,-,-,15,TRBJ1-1,CASSQRGVVGTEAFF,TGTGCCAGCAGCCAACGGGGAGTGGTTGGGACTGAAGCTTTCTTT
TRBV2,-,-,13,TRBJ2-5,CASTSRARETQYF,TGTGCCAGCACATCGAGGGCTCGGGAGACCCAGTACTTC
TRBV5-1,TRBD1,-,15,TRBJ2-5,CASSFRHRGTYGQYF,TGCGCCAGCAGCTTCAGGCACAGGGGGACCTACGGGCAGTACTTC
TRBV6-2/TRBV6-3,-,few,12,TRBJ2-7,CAVGLGVYEQYF,TGTGCCGTTGGACTGGGGGTCTACGAGCAGTACTTC